These T cell receptor beta chains were read from a single sample in a study of T cell repertoires in cytomegalovirus infection. Each CDR3 protein gets one entry after TCRdb re-called the reads with MiXCR. The sample carries 650,000 to 900,000 distinct CDR3 sequences, about 28% recorded once. What these receptors recognize is not known. This material consisted of cultured CD8+ T cells from PBMCs, taken from culture after CMV antigen stimulation. Source of these receptors: a human donor in good health (CMV status not recorded). Some clones in this sample may be carry-over from other donors' samples. Each CDR3 is given with its conserved first and last residue.

v_call	j_call	cdr3_aa
TRBV7-8	TRBJ2-5	CASSFARRDQYF
TRBV4-1	TRBJ2-4	CASSQDSRDRGHIQYF
TRBV28	TRBJ1-1	CASSLQGTYGTEAFF
TRBV5-8	TRBJ1-2	CASSFRSGLEDNGYTF
TRBV28	TRBJ1-1	CASSFYVQDEAFF
TRBV20-1	TRBJ2-7	CSARDSDRSYEQYF
TRBV12-3/TRBV12-4	TRBJ2-1	CASSISGPSYNEQFF
TRBV6-5	TRBJ1-2	CASRRSVGSGGVLDYGYTF
TRBV9	TRBJ2-3	CASSVGRNLRYF
TRBV12-5	TRBJ1-6	CASGPPDSGNSPLHF
TRBV19	TRBJ2-2	CATLPPIGYTGELFF
TRBV6-2/TRBV6-3	TRBJ1-1	CASRVPMNTEAFF
TRBV2	TRBJ2-1	CASSGPGSYNEQFF
TRBV7-8	TRBJ2-5	CASSAPWGETQYF
TRBV2	TRBJ1-2	CASSNGQGRYGYTF
TRBV4-1	TRBJ2-2	CASSHFTTRRGESTGELFF
TRBV6-1	TRBJ1-2	CASSETGDYYGYTF
TRBV11-3	TRBJ2-3	CASSLVCLAGVAQIRGQYF
TRBV20-1	TRBJ1-2	CSPEGGGVNYGYTF
TRBV11-3	TRBJ2-2	CASSSTPGLAGLDANTGELFF
TRBV7-9	TRBJ2-5	CASSPRGLETQYF
TRBV25-1	TRBJ2-5	CASSEYGQQETQYF
TRBV7-9	TRBJ1-2	CASSWTGVYGYTF
TRBV6-5	TRBJ2-1	CASSSLGGGYNEQFF
TRBV27	TRBJ2-1	CASSFTGGPRDEQFF
TRBV7-9	TRBJ1-4	CASSFGPKAAYSEKLFF
TRBV12-3/TRBV12-4	TRBJ2-1	CASTLPGGGGSYNEQFF
TRBV9	TRBJ2-7	CASSPRAGEQYF
TRBV10-2	TRBJ2-1	CASSLAGPGQFF
TRBV6-1	TRBJ2-3	CASSEVGAGFTDTQYF
TRBV7-8	TRBJ2-7	CASSLDREGVYEQYF
TRBV7-9	TRBJ1-5	CASSLGTTQPQHF
TRBV6-6	TRBJ2-1	CASRDRDTYNEQFF
TRBV19	TRBJ1-1	CASLQTPGNTEAFF
TRBV7-6	TRBJ1-2	CASSLGLRYGYTF
TRBV6-6	TRBJ1-6	CASSEGTTVLSPLHF
TRBV29-1	TRBJ2-1	CSVWTGGAYNEQFF
TRBV7-2	TRBJ2-5	CASSPLLAGGRETQYF
TRBV27	TRBJ1-2	CASKGLANYGYTF
TRBV5-4	TRBJ2-7	CASSLDGQGPPEQYF
TRBV20-1	TRBJ1-5	CSARQESFTQPQHF
TRBV24-1	TRBJ1-5	CATGRGESNQPQHF
TRBV27	TRBJ1-5	CASSPGSDNQPQHF
TRBV11-2	TRBJ2-5	CASRQPRDEEETQYF
TRBV5-6	TRBJ1-5	CASSLGGGGVNFQPQHF
TRBV2	TRBJ2-5	CASLGTIETQYF
TRBV2	TRBJ1-1	CASPPEAFF
TRBV10-3	TRBJ2-2	CAISEAGRSSGELFF
TRBV7-9	TRBJ1-1	CASSRQALNTEAFF
TRBV7-6	TRBJ1-1	CASSLPGIQGLGTEAFF
TRBV27	TRBJ2-1	CASSLRPERVANEQFF
TRBV14	TRBJ2-1	CASSQKRGGNEQFF
TRBV10-3	TRBJ1-2	CAISESPTGNYGYTF
TRBV12-3/TRBV12-4	TRBJ1-1	CASSLALGNTEAFF
TRBV18	TRBJ2-7	CASSPGGGGSYEQYF
TRBV3-1	TRBJ2-2	CASSRGDTDTGELFF
TRBV28	TRBJ1-4	CASRPGQVNEKLFF